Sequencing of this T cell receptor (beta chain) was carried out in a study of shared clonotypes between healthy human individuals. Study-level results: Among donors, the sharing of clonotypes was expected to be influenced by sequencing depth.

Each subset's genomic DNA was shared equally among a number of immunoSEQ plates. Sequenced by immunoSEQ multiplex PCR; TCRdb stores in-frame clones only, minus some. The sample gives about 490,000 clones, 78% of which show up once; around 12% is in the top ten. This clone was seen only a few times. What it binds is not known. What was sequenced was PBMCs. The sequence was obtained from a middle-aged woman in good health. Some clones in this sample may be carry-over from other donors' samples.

DNA of the CDR3: TGTGCCAGCAGCCTCCAGGGGGGACTGCGGTATGGCTACACCTTC. Protein product: CASSLQGGLRYGYTF. The chain links TRBV28 to TRBJ1-2, with 7 bases that match TRBD1. This CDR3 region has 15 residues. CDR1 is MDHEN, CDR2 SYDVKM, per germline. V was clipped by 6 bases and J by 5 bases; unmatched bases: 12.